The 24 T cell receptor beta chains listed next were all sequenced from one sample in a study of spatial heterogeneity in lung cancer. TCRdb itself ran the 5' RACE reads through MiXCR, one entry per CDR3 protein. The sample shows about 21,000 distinct CDR3 sequences, approximately 4.4% of them seen only once. Time point noted: sample taken at primary tumor resection. Sequencing covered unsorted whole RNA taken from tumor, nontumor lung or frozen PBMC. The sample here was PBMCs, taken at surgery. Receptors were obtained from a male donor with early-stage non-small cell lung cancer.

The rearrangement uses TRBV5-1 and TRBJ2-7; TRBD2 is a possible D gene (6 bases). The CDR3 totals 15 residues. The germline V gene encodes CDR1 SGHRS and CDR2 YFSETQ. The V gene lost 2 bases and the J gene lost 1 base, with 13 bases spanning the gap. The DNA of the CDR3 is TGCGCCAGCAGCTTCGGGCGGAGGGGTTCCTACGAGCAGTACTTC. It encodes CASSFGRRGSYEQYF.

The chain couples TRBV12-3 or TRBV12-4 to TRBJ1-5; unclear D gene. V shed 3 bases and J shed 5 bases, with 8 bases lying between them. There are 13 residues in the CDR3. The DNA for the CDR3 is TGTGCCAGCAGTTTTAGAAGAGATCAGCCCCAGCATTTT. Its protein product is CASSFRRDQPQHF.

This clonotype was seen at least ten times. The CDR3 DNA sequence: TGTGCCAGCAGCTTGGACAGGGAACCCCAGCATTTT. Amino acid sequence: CASSLDREPQHF. V is TRBV5-4 and J is TRBJ1-5; maybe TRBD1 (6 bases). CDR1 is SGHNT and CDR2 is YYREEE in the germline V gene (reference sequence). The ends were cut back, 0 bases at V and 10 bases at J, with 8 bases in the middle. The CDR3 has 12 amino acids.

This clonotype was found a few times. The chain joins TRBV5-5 to TRBJ2-2, with 9 bases that match TRBD2. The CDR3 loop spans 16 amino acids. J gave up 2 bases and V 3 bases, and 5 bases lay outside the gene matches. Germline V lookup: CDR1 SGHKS, CDR2 YYEKEE (reference sequence). The CDR3 DNA follows: TGTGCCAGCAGCTCCCTAGCGGGGTCAAACACCGGGGAGCTGTTTTTT. Protein sequence: CASSSLAGSNTGELFF.

This clonotype was counted at least ten times. The chain is built from TRBV2 and TRBJ1-4; D unresolved. Between the trimmed V and J ends, which lost 1 base and 5 bases, there was a span of 11 bases. Germline values: CDR1 SNHLY, CDR2 FYNNEI. The CDR3 length is 15 residues. CDR3 sequence: CASSEEKRVNEKLFF. As DNA, the CDR3 is TGTGCCAGCAGTGAAGAAAAGAGGGTAAATGAAAAACTGTTTTTT.

This clonotype was recorded many times. J is TRBJ1-6 and V is TRBV20-1; a possible D gene is TRBD1 (6 bases). Germline V gene sequence: CDR1 DFQATT, CDR2 SNEGSKA (reference sequence). CDR3 length equals 15 residues. With 6 bases removed from V and 6 bases from J, the gap between germline ends came to 18 bases. This CDR3 is CSAQRRQVINSPLHF. For the CDR3, the DNA is TGCAGTGCCCAACGCCGACAGGTTATTAATTCACCCCTCCACTTT.

This clonotype was picked up many times. The chain is built from TRBV19 and TRBJ2-6; weak D call: TRBD1 (5 bases). This CDR3 comprises 16 residues. Germline CDR1 reads LNHDA; CDR2 reads SQIVND (reference sequence). The V gene lost 7 bases and the J gene lost 0 bases, with 13 bases spanning the gap. The chain's CDR3 is CASKAGPFSGANVLTF. In DNA, the CDR3 is TGTGCCAGTAAGGCAGGGCCCTTCTCTGGGGCCAACGTCCTGACTTTC.

This clonotype has at least ten counts. The V and J genes are TRBV2 and TRBJ2-1; D unresolved. Per the germline V gene, CDR1 is SNHLY and CDR2 is FYNNEI. There are 13 residues in the CDR3. Trimming stripped 7 bases from V and 5 bases from J, with 12 bases between. The CDR3 coding sequence is TGTGCCAGCACGAAGGGAATCGACAATGAGCAGTTCTTC. Translation: CASTKGIDNEQFF.

This clonotype has at least ten counts. This chain connects TRBV5-4 to TRBJ1-6; a weak D match, TRBD1 (6 bases). Germline-derived CDR1 and CDR2 are SGHNT and YYREEE (reference sequence). Trimming stripped 0 bases from V and 8 bases from J, with 6 bases between. CDR3 length: 13 residues. CDR3 sequence reads: CASSLDRDSPLHF. CDR3 sequence (DNA): TGTGCCAGCAGCTTGGACAGGGATTCACCCCTCCACTTT.

In its sample, this clonotype was seen many times. This chain uses TRBV20-1 with TRBJ2-7, with 7 bases identical to TRBD2. Germline V CDR1 and CDR2: DFQATT, SNEGSKA (reference sequence). The CDR3 is 13 amino acids. The J segment lost 4 bases and the V segment lost 3 bases, leaving 6 bases of the junction unmatched. CDR3 residues: CSARREMRYEQYF. In nucleotides, the CDR3 is TGCAGTGCTAGGCGGGAGATGCGGTACGAGCAGTACTTC.

This clonotype showed up many times. The chain links TRBV7-9 to TRBJ2-3; maybe TRBD2 (6 bases). Germline V CDR1 and CDR2: SEHNR, FQNEAQ (reference sequence). V lost 3 bases and J lost 14, with 24 bases in between. The CDR3 has 15 residues. The chain's CDR3 is CASSFQTTIAVPPYF. The CDR3, as DNA: TGTGCCAGCAGCTTCCAAACAACAATAGCGGTCCCCCCGTATTTT.

This chain joins TRBV7-2 and TRBJ1-2, with D perhaps TRBD1 (6 bases). Per the germline V gene, CDR1 is SGHTA and CDR2 is FQGNSA. The length of the CDR3 is 14 residues. V gave up 5 bases and J gave up 4 bases, with 14 bases separating them. CDR3: CASSPYEDSYGYTF. The CDR3 nucleotides are TGTGCCAGCAGCCCGTATGAGGACAGCTATGGCTACACCTTC.

A few counts support this clonotype. The J gene is TRBJ2-7, the V gene TRBV6-5, with TRBD1 matching over 10 bases. Per germline, CDR1 MNHEY and CDR2 SVGAGI. Losses at the gene ends were 5 bases for V and 6 bases for J; bases not matched to a gene: 4. The CDR3 runs to 13 residues. CDR3 bases: TGTGCCAGCAGTACCCGGGACAGGGGCGAGCAGTACTTC. Its translation: CASSTRDRGEQYF.

The chain combines TRBV15 with TRBJ2-3; 10 positions match TRBD1. V lost 3 bases, J lost 5 bases, and 2 bases stayed unmatched. Germline values: CDR1 LNHNV, CDR2 YYDKDF (reference sequence). The CDR3 length is 14 residues. The CDR3 sequence is CATSRTGGVDTQYF. The CDR3 DNA follows: TGTGCCACCAGCAGGACAGGGGGCGTAGATACGCAGTATTTT.

The chain carries TRBV6-2 or TRBV6-3 and TRBJ2-5; 9 bases map to TRBD2. The V and J ends lost 6 bases and 1 base, in that order; junction bases with no gene match: 9. This CDR3 is built from 16 residues. Germline CDR1 is MNHEY and CDR2 is SVGEGT. The CDR3 DNA is TGTGCCAGCAGCTTAGGACTAGCGACATTCCAAGAGACCCAGTACTTC. Amino acid sequence: CASSLGLATFQETQYF.

In its sample, this clonotype was seen many times. The chain recombines TRBV29-1 with TRBJ2-7; possible D gene TRBD1, 6 bases. The V end lost 7 bases, the J end lost 1 base, and 11 bases lay between the germline ends. This CDR3 spans 12 amino acids. Germline lookup yields CDR1 SQVTM and CDR2 ANQGSEA. The CDR3 region is CSGRGTSYEQYF. CDR3 bases: TGCAGCGGAAGGGGGACATCCTACGAGCAGTACTTC.

Remarks on this clonotype: This may arise from a read error, as a much more abundant clone is one base away. V and J are TRBV7-2 and TRBJ2-1, with a possible D match to TRBD1 (6 bases). The germline V gene encodes CDR1 SGHTA and CDR2 FQGNSA. The CDR3 loop spans 12 amino acids. In DNA, the CDR3 is TGTGTCAGCAGCTCAGGGGTTGCTGAGCAGTTCTTC. This translates into CVSSSGVAEQFF.

This clonotype was recorded many times. The V gene is TRBV7-9, the J gene TRBJ1-1, with D possibly TRBD1 on 6 matching bases. The CDR3 contains 17 residues. The V gene's germline CDR1 is SEHNR and CDR2 FQNEAQ (reference sequence). V gave up 5 bases and J gave up 1 base, with 20 bases separating them. The CDR3 loop is CASSVPTGGSQNTEAFF. The CDR3 DNA follows: TGTGCCAGCAGCGTACCGACAGGAGGCAGCCAGAACACTGAAGCTTTCTTT.

This clonotype has a count of ten or more. This chain joins TRBV6-1 and TRBJ2-3; 7 bases match TRBD2. The CDR3 sequence is 14 residues long. Germline V gene sequence: CDR1 MNHNS, CDR2 SASEGT. V lost 0 bases and J lost 6; bases outside the gene matches: 3. The CDR3 DNA is TGTGCCAGCAGTGAAGCGGGGGGGTGGGATACGCAGTATTTT. Translation gives CASSEAGGWDTQYF.

This clonotype appeared many times. The V call is TRBV20-1, the J call TRBJ2-1, with D unresolved. The CDR3 runs to 15 residues. Trimming pared 1 base from V and 0 bases from J, leaving 10 bases between. Looked up from germline, CDR1 is DFQATT and CDR2 is SNEGSKA (reference sequence). The CDR3 spells CSARGWQSSYNEQFF. CDR3 sequence (DNA): TGCAGTGCTAGAGGGTGGCAGAGCTCCTACAATGAGCAGTTCTTC.

This clonotype was picked up many times. V is TRBV3-1 and J is TRBJ2-7; 7 nucleotides align to TRBD2. The CDR3 runs 12 residues. The trim removed 4 bases at V and 6 bases at J, leaving 3 bases unmatched. Germline CDR1 reads LGHDT; CDR2 reads YNNKEL (reference sequence). CDR3 residues: CASSRLAREQYF. The CDR3 DNA is TGTGCCAGCAGCCGACTAGCACGCGAGCAGTACTTC.

The sample holds many counts of this clonotype. The chain carries TRBV29-1 and TRBJ1-4; possibly TRBD1 for D (6 bases). The CDR3 runs 14 residues. Germline V CDR1 and CDR2: SQVTM, ANQGSEA. With 4 bases removed from V and 0 bases from J, the gap between germline ends came to 9 bases. The DNA of the CDR3 is TGCAGCGTTGGACAGGAAGCAACTAATGAAAAACTGTTTTTT. This codes for CSVGQEATNEKLFF.

This clonotype showed up many times. The CDR3: CASSLAPGGRSDEQYF. DNA for the CDR3: TGCGCCAGCAGCTTGGCCCCGGGCGGGAGGTCCGACGAGCAGTACTTC. The genes are TRBV5-1 and TRBJ2-7; 8 bases match TRBD2. After removal of 0 bases from V and 5 bases from J, the junction contained 10 bases not matched to a gene. The V gene's germline CDR1 is SGHRS and CDR2 YFSETQ. The CDR3 spans 16 residues.

Ten or more counts support this clonotype. This sequence joins TRBV6-5 and TRBJ2-2; D possibly corresponds to TRBD1 (6 bases). The V gene lost 7 bases and the J gene lost 6 bases, with 15 bases spanning the gap. The CDR3 totals 14 residues. CDR1 is MNHEY and CDR2 is SVGAGI in the germline V gene. CDR3 in DNA: TGTGCCAGCATGTTTGGCGCAGGGGCCGGGGAGCTGTTTTTT. This sequence encodes CASMFGAGAGELFF.